The T cell receptor (beta chain) under discussion was sequenced for a study of T cell changes during pregnancy in multiple sclerosis. Within the sample, this clone is medium-sized. Germline assignment: CDR1 SEHNR and CDR2 FQNEAQ (reference sequence). The CDR3 runs to 12 residues. The V end lost 8 bases, the J end lost 2 bases, and 9 bases lay between the germline ends. Data came from immunoSEQ multiplex PCR; TCRdb stores just in-frame clones and leaves some out. The sample gives about 92,000 clones, about 93% of which show up once; roughly 4.5% is in the top ten. This rearrangement joins TRBV7-9 to TRBJ2-5; D is undetermined. This sequence was found in a female donor with multiple sclerosis, enrolled in a pregnancy study. Here the sequenced sample was peripheral blood, taken in the first trimester of pregnancy. Written as DNA, the CDR3 is TGTGCCAGCGATGGGCCACAAGAGACCCAGTACTTC. Encoded protein: CASDGPQETQYF.